The T cell receptor (beta chain) under discussion was sequenced for a study of cytomegalovirus exposure and HLA in healthy donors. Study-level results: A later analysis showed that HLA-associated TCR beta chains had undergone more clonal expansion than equally common others. In presence/absence analyses, roughly uniform sequencing depth across donors was assumed.

V gave up 10 bases and J gave up 2 bases; unmatched junction bases: 6. The V gene's germline CDR1 is ENHRY and CDR2 SYGVKD. The CDR3 sequence is 13 residues long. Concerning this clone itself: Its antigen is as yet unknown.

The primer mix had 60 Vbeta and 13 Jbeta primers. Some clones are missing from TCRdb's copy, which holds only in-frame ones; the method was immunoSEQ multiplex PCR. Of 150,000 to 200,000 clones listed, roughly 80% are singletons. Sequencing was performed on PBMCs. The source is a human donor in good health. This chain uses TRBV10-3 with TRBJ2-5, with 8 positions matching TRBD1. CDR3 DNA sequence: TGTGCCACCCAGACAGGGGAGCAAGAGACCCAGTACTTC. It encodes CATQTGEQETQYF.